This T cell receptor (beta chain) is from a study of CD8 T cells in Susac syndrome. Study results and limitations: An acknowledgment was made by the study that its TCR sequencing and HLA analysis involved relatively few individuals.

Trimming shortened V by 0 bases and J by 5 bases, and 9 bases separated the two germline ends. The CDR3 is made up of 14 amino acids. Germline V lookup: CDR1 SGHRS, CDR2 YFSETQ. RNA was extracted with the RNeasy kit, and a quantity of about 0.45 to 1 ug was reverse transcribed using random hexamers. MiXCR, applied by TCRdb to the immunoSEQ multiplex PCR reads, yields one record per CDR3 protein. The sample has roughly 180,000 distinct CDR3 sequences; approximately 94% are singletons. The table lists this clonotype with a count of one. The antigen is not known. This chain connects TRBV5-1 to TRBJ1-5, with D perhaps TRBD1 (5 bases). Source material: CD4+ T cells from PBMCs. This sequence originates from a human donor in good health. CDR3 DNA sequence: TGCGCCAGCAGCTTGGAGGCAGGGTATCAGCCCCAGCATTTT. Protein: CASSLEAGYQPQHF. Looking up the rest from reference TRBV5-1 and TRBJ1-5 gives the full variable domain: KAGVTQTPRYLIKTRGQQVTLSCSPISGHRSVSWYQQTPGQGLQFLFEYFSETQRNKGNFPGRFSGRQFSNSRSEMNVSTLELGDSALYLCASSLEAGYQPQHFGDGTRLSIL.